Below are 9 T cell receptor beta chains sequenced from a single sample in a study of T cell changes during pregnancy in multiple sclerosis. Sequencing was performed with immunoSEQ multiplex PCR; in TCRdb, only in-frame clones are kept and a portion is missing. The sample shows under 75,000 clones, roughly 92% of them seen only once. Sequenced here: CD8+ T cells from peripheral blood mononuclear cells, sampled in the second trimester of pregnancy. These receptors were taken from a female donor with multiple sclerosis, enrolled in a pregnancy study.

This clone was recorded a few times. CDR3 residues: CASSPGVFVYEQYF. In DNA form, the CDR3 reads TGTGCCAGTAGTCCAGGGGTCTTCGTCTACGAGCAGTACTTC. The rearrangement links TRBV19 to TRBJ2-7; a possible D gene is TRBD1 (6 bases). The CDR3 sequence is 14 residues long. The germline CDR1 and CDR2 sequences are LNHDA and SQIVND (reference sequence). V was cut by 5 bases and J by 3 bases, with 14 bases left in between.

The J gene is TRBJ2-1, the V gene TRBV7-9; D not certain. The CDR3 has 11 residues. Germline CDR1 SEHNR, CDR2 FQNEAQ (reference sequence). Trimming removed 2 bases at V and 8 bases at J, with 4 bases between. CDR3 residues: CASSLYYEQFF. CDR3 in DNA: TGTGCCAGCAGCTTATACTATGAGCAGTTCTTC.

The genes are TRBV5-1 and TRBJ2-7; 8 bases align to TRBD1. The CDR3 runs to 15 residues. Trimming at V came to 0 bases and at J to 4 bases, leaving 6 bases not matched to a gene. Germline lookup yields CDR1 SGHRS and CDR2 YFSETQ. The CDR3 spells CASSLALDRAYEQYF. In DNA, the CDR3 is TGCGCCAGCAGCTTGGCCTTGGACAGGGCGTACGAGCAGTACTTC.

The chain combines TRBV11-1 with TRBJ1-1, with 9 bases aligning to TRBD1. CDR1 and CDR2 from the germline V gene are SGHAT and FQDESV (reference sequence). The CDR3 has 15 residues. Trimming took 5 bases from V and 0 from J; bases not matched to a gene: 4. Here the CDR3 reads CASSRRTGVNTEAFF. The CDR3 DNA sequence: TGTGCCAGCAGCCGAAGGACAGGGGTGAACACTGAAGCTTTCTTT.

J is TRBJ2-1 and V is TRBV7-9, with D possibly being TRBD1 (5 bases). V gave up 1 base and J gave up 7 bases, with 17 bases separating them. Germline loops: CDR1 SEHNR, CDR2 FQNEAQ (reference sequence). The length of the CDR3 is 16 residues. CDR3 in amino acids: CASSLGGQKRPNEQFF. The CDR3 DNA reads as TGTGCCAGCAGCTTAGGGGGCCAGAAACGGCCTAATGAGCAGTTCTTC.

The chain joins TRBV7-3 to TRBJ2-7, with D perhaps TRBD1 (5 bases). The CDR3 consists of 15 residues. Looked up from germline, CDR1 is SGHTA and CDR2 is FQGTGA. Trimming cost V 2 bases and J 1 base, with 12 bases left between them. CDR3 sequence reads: CASSLGSSGSYEQYF. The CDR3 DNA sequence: TGTGCCAGCAGCTTAGGGTCCTCAGGGTCCTACGAGCAGTACTTC.

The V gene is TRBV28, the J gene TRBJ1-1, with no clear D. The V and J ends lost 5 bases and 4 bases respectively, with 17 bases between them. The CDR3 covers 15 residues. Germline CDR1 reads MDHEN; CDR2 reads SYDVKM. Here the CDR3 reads CASSPPPGEGTEAFF. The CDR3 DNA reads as TGTGCCAGCAGTCCTCCCCCCGGGGAGGGCACTGAAGCTTTCTTT.

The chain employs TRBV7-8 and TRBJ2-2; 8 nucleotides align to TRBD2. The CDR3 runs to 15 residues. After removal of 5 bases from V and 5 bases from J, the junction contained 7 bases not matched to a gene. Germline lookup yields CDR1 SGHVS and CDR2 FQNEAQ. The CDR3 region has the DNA TGTGCCAGCAGCGCCGGGACTAGGGGGACCGGGGAGCTGTTTTTT. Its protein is CASSAGTRGTGELFF.

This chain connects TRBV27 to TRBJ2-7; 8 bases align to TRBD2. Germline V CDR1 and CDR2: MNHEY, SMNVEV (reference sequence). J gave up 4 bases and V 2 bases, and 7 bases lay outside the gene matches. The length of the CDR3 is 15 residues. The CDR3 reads CASSLRAGGAYEQYF. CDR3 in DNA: TGTGCCAGCAGTTTACGCGCGGGAGGTGCATACGAGCAGTACTTC.